These 17 T cell receptor beta chains came from one sample sequenced in a study of T cells in Graves' hyperthyroidism and ophthalmopathy. Authors of the study amplified TCR beta CDR3 regions from RNA transcripts. The TCR CDR3 first-round RT-PCR relied on the HTBI primer set. Each CDR3 protein gets one entry after TCRdb re-called the multiplex PCR reads with MiXCR. Among roughly 500,000 distinct CDR3 sequences listed, roughly 15% were seen once. Sequenced sample: blood. Receptors were obtained from a woman aged 25-40 years with Graves' ophthalmopathy.

This clonotype came up many times. The V gene is TRBV7-9, the J gene TRBJ2-5; the D gene is possibly TRBD1 (5 bases). CDR3 length equals 14 residues. Germline V gene lookup returns CDR1 SEHNR and CDR2 FQNEAQ (reference sequence). The V end lost 1 base, the J end lost 5 bases, and 11 bases lay between the germline ends. CDR3 DNA sequence: TGTGCCAGCAGCTTAGAGGGGTTGCGGGAGACCCAGTACTTC. As protein: CASSLEGLRETQYF.

This clonotype was found many times. The DNA for the CDR3 is TGTGCCAGCAGCTTAGTGGCGGGAGGCCCCCAAAATGAGCAGTTCTTC. Amino acid sequence: CASSLVAGGPQNEQFF. The rearrangement links TRBV7-2 to TRBJ2-1; 8 nucleotides match TRBD2. CDR3 length: 16 amino acids. V was pared by 1 base and J by 7 bases, with 9 bases of the junction left unmatched. The germline V gene encodes CDR1 SGHTA and CDR2 FQGNSA.

This clonotype occurred a few times. V gene TRBV7-2 combines with J gene TRBJ1-2; 8 bases fit TRBD1. The germline V gene encodes CDR1 SGHTA and CDR2 FQGNSA. The CDR3 consists of 15 residues. Losses at the gene ends were 5 bases for V and 1 base for J; bases not matched to a gene: 6. CDR3 nucleotide sequence: TGTGCCAGCAGCCCTCCGACAGGGGTTAACTATGGCTACACCTTC. It specifies CASSPPTGVNYGYTF.

This sequence joins TRBV4-1 and TRBJ2-3; TRBD2 matches at 14 bases. Trimming removed 4 bases from V and 0 bases from J; junction bases left unmatched: 6. Germline values: CDR1 MGHRA, CDR2 YSYEKL. The CDR3 length is 18 residues. DNA of the CDR3: TGCGCCAGCAGCCTACACAGGACTAGCGGGAGGAGCACAGATACGCAGTATTTT. It translates to CASSLHRTSGRSTDTQYF.

The chain has TRBV7-6 and TRBJ2-5, with 7 positions matching TRBD1. With V trimmed by 5 bases and J by 2 bases, 5 bases remained unmatched. This CDR3 region has 14 residues. The V gene's germline CDR1 is SGHVS and CDR2 FNYEAQ. The CDR3 region is CASSISTGQETQYF. The CDR3 DNA is TGTGCCAGCAGCATTTCGACAGGGCAAGAGACCCAGTACTTC.

This clonotype has just a few counts. V gene TRBV20-1 combines with J gene TRBJ2-5; D ambiguous. Germline values: CDR1 DFQATT, CDR2 SNEGSKA (reference sequence). This CDR3 has 13 amino acids. The germline V and J ends were trimmed by 1 base and 0 bases, with 6 bases remaining between them. In nucleotides, the CDR3 is TGCAGTGCTAGAGTGAATAACCAAGAGACCCAGTACTTC. Its translation: CSARVNNQETQYF.

Here the CDR3 reads CASSLNGKSSYNEQFF. CDR3 sequence (DNA): TGCGCCAGCAGCTTGAACGGGAAGAGCTCCTACAATGAGCAGTTCTTC. J is TRBJ2-1 and V is TRBV5-1; weak D call: TRBD2 (5 bases). The V end lost 1 base, the J end lost 0 bases, and 11 bases lay between the germline ends. This CDR3 has 16 amino acids. In germline, CDR1 is SGHRS, CDR2 YFSETQ.

This clonotype has at least ten counts. This chain uses TRBV11-3 with TRBJ2-1; 10 bases line up with TRBD1. Per the germline V gene, CDR1 is SGHNT and CDR2 is YENEEA. Trimming cost V 5 bases and J 7 bases; bases outside gene matches: 8. CDR3 length equals 15 residues. The CDR3, as DNA: TGTGCCAGCAGCAAACCGGGACAGGGGTCTAATGAGCAGTTCTTC. Protein: CASSKPGQGSNEQFF.

This clonotype has at least ten counts. V is TRBV12-3 or TRBV12-4 and J is TRBJ2-1; D is possibly TRBD1 (5 bases). CDR3 length equals 13 residues. The germline V and J ends were trimmed by 8 bases and 7 bases, with 15 bases remaining between them. The CDR3 reads CASQGNEVNEQFF. The CDR3 bases are TGTGCCAGCCAGGGAAACGAGGTAAATGAGCAGTTCTTC.

The genes are TRBV30 and TRBJ1-2, with a tentative D call TRBD1 (5 bases). The V end was cut by 1 base, the J end by 4 bases, with 16 bases between. Germline V gives CDR1 GTSNPN, CDR2 SVGIG (reference sequence). The length of the CDR3 is 15 residues. CDR3 sequence: CAWSGLTGVGYGYTF. As DNA, the CDR3 is TGTGCCTGGAGTGGGCTCACGGGGGTGGGCTATGGCTACACCTTC.

In this sample, this clonotype turned up a few times. The gene calls are TRBV19 and TRBJ1-4, with a weak D call TRBD1 (5 bases). The germline V and J ends were trimmed by 7 bases and 5 bases, with 14 bases remaining between them. The CDR3 contains 14 residues. Germline lookup yields CDR1 LNHDA and CDR2 SQIVND (reference sequence). CDR3 DNA sequence: TGTGCCAGTACCTGGGAAGGGGACAATGAAAAACTGTTTTTT. This encodes CASTWEGDNEKLFF.

The sample holds many counts of this clonotype. The chain recombines TRBV28 with TRBJ2-1; perhaps TRBD2 as D (5 bases). V was trimmed by 6 bases and J by 6 bases, leaving 18 bases between them. Germline V CDR1 and CDR2: MDHEN, SYDVKM. This CDR3 spans 15 amino acids. The CDR3 sequence: CASSLRLPGANEQFF. CDR3 sequence (DNA): TGTGCCAGCAGCCTAAGACTACCCGGCGCCAATGAGCAGTTCTTC.

This clonotype was seen more than once but under ten times. This chain uses TRBV27 with TRBJ1-1, with D tentatively TRBD1 (5 bases). The CDR3 is 14 amino acids. V lost 9 bases to trimming and J lost 0 bases, with 14 bases between them. Germline V gene lookup returns CDR1 MNHEY and CDR2 SMNVEV (reference sequence). CDR3 DNA: TGTGCCAGTTTGGGGGGTCCCTTGAACACTGAAGCTTTCTTT. Amino acid sequence: CASLGGPLNTEAFF.

V gene TRBV3-1 combines with J gene TRBJ1-4; D gene unclear. Trimming left V 3 bases short and J 7 bases short, with 9 bases between. Germline V lookup: CDR1 LGHDT, CDR2 YNNKEL (reference sequence). The CDR3 totals 13 residues. The DNA for the CDR3 is TGTGCCAGCAGCCAGGCCGGGAGTGAAAAACTGTTTTTT. It specifies CASSQAGSEKLFF.

This clonotype was seen ten or more times. The chain employs TRBV11-2 and TRBJ2-7; D not resolved. Per the germline V gene, CDR1 is SGHAT and CDR2 is FQNNGV. This CDR3 is built from 13 residues. V dropped 3 bases and J dropped 2 bases, with 8 bases sitting between them. In DNA, the CDR3 is TGTGCCAGCAGCTTGCGCAGAGCCTACGAGCAGTACTTC. Translating gives CASSLRRAYEQYF. The complete variable domain, with remaining parts taken from reference TRBV11-2 and TRBJ2-7, reads EAGVAQSPRYKIIEKRQSVAFWCNPISGHATLYWYQQILGQGPKLLIQFQNNGVVDDSQLPKDRFSAERLKGVDSTLKIQPAKLEDSAVYLCASSLRRAYEQYFGPGTRLTVT.

This clonotype was observed at least ten times. The chain is built from TRBV20-1 and TRBJ1-1; no clear D. Trimming shortened V by 5 bases and J by 4 bases, and 8 bases separated the two germline ends. The V gene's germline CDR1 is DFQATT and CDR2 SNEGSKA (reference sequence). The CDR3 loop spans 11 amino acids. The CDR3 sequence: CSAPDITEAFF. CDR3 sequence (DNA): TGCAGTGCTCCAGACATCACTGAAGCTTTCTTT.

The table lists this clonotype with many counts. The CDR3 sequence is CASIAGGGSGELFF. As DNA, the CDR3 is TGTGCCAGCATCGCGGGGGGGGGCTCCGGGGAGCTGTTTTTT. This rearrangement joins TRBV28 to TRBJ2-2, with 9 bases matching TRBD2. Looked up from germline, CDR1 is MDHEN and CDR2 is SYDVKM. J gave up 6 bases and V 7 bases, and 6 bases lay outside the gene matches. The CDR3 loop spans 14 amino acids.